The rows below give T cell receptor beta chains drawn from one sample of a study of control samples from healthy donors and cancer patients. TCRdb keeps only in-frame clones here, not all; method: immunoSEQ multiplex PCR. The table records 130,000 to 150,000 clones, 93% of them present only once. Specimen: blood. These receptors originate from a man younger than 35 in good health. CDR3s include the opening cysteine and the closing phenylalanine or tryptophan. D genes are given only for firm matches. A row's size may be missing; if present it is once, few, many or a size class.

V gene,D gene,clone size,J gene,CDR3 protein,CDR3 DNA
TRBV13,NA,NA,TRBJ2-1,CASSLEGGGAEQFF,TGTGCCAGCAGCTTAGAAGGGGGGGGAGCGGAGCAGTTCTTC
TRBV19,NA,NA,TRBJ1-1,CASTPLLGMNTEAFF,TGTGCCAGTACCCCCCTCCTGGGAATGAACACTGAAGCTTTCTTT
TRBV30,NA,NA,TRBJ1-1,CAWSVFSPGRQNTEAFF,TGTGCCTGGAGTGTATTTAGCCCGGGACGGCAGAACACTGAAGCTTTCTTT
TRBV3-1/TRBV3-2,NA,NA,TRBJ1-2,CASSPRAPDGYTF,TGTGCCAGCAGCCCCCGGGCCCCCGATGGCTACACCTTC
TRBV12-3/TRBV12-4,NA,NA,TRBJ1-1,CASSSVHTEAFF,TGTGCCAGCAGTTCTGTCCACACTGAAGCTTTCTTT
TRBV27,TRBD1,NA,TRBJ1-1,CASSSLGAGGRLGAFF,TGTGCCAGCAGTTCCCTGGGGGCAGGGGGGCGACTAGGGGCTTTCTTT
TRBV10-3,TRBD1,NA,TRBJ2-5,CATSLGQARETQYF,TGTGCCACCTCCCTCGGACAGGCCCGAGAGACCCAGTACTTC
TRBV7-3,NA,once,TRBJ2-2,CASSLNGRNTGELFF,TGTGCCAGCAGCTTAAATGGCCGGAACACCGGGGAGCTGTTTTTT
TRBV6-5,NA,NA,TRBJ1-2,CASSWQPRSKGDGYTF,TGTGCCAGCAGTTGGCAGCCTCGATCGAAGGGGGATGGCTACACCTTC
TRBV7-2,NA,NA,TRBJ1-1,CASRLFGMNTEAFF,TGTGCCAGCCGACTATTTGGGATGAACACTGAAGCTTTCTTT
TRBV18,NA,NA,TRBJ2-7,CASSRDSYEQYF,TGTGCCAGCTCACGAGACAGCTACGAGCAGTACTTC
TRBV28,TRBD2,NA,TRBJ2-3,CASSSMGFLRDYTDTQYF,TGTGCCAGCAGTTCCATGGGTTTCCTGCGGGACTACACAGATACGCAGTATTTT
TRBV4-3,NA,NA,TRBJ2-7,CASSQASAGTYEQYF,TGCGCCAGCAGCCAAGCCTCGGCAGGGACCTACGAGCAGTACTTC
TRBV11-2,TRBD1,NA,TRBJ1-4,CASSRTGINEKLFF,TGTGCCAGCAGCCGGACAGGCATCAATGAAAAACTGTTTTTT
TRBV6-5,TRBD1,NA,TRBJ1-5,CASRRGQISNQPQHF,TGTGCCAGCAGGAGGGGGCAGATAAGCAATCAGCCCCAGCATTTT
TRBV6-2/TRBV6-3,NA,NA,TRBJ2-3,CASSRTIDTQYF,TGTGCCAGCAGCAGAACGATAGATACGCAGTATTTT
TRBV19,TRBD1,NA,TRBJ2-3,CASSQSRTGGEIASTDTQYF,TGTGCCAGTAGCCAATCCCGGACAGGGGGTGAGATTGCTAGCACAGATACGCAGTATTTT
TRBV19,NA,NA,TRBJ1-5,CASSIGEALSNQPQHF,TGTGCCAGTAGTATCGGGGAAGCGCTTAGCAATCAGCCCCAGCATTTT
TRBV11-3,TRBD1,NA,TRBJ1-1,CASSSRQGSYAEAFF,TGTGCCAGCAGCTCCAGACAGGGGAGTTATGCTGAAGCTTTCTTT
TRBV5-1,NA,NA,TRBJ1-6,CASSLGGLSTNSPLHF,TGCGCCAGCAGCTTGGGGGGGTTGTCTACGAATTCACCCCTCCACTTT
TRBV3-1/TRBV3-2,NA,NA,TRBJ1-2,CASSQGDGYGYTF,TGTGCCAGCAGCCAAGGGGACGGCTATGGCTACACCTTC
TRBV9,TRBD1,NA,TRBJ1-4,CASSVRTGGNEKLFF,TGTGCCAGCAGCGTCAGGACAGGAGGTAATGAAAAACTGTTTTTT
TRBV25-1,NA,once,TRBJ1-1,CASSEWRVRPGTEAFF,TGTGCCAGCAGTGAATGGAGGGTACGCCCCGGCACTGAAGCTTTCTTT
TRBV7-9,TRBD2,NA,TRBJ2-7,CASSSPGGSGRYEQYF,TGTGCCAGCAGCTCACCGGGGGGTAGCGGGAGATACGAGCAGTACTTC
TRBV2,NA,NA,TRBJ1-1,CASSVSIRGSGTEAFF,TGTGCCAGCAGTGTGTCCATCCGGGGTAGTGGTACTGAAGCTTTCTTT
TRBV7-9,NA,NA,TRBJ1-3,CASSLLFPGRAGNTIYF,TGTGCCAGCAGCCTGCTCTTCCCAGGGCGTGCTGGAAACACCATATATTTT
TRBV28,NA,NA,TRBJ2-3,CASKEASVTDTQYF,TGTGCCAGCAAAGAGGCTAGCGTCACAGATACGCAGTATTTT
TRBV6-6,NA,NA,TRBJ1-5,CASSYSTGQPQHF,TGTGCCAGCAGTTACTCCACTGGTCAGCCCCAGCATTTT
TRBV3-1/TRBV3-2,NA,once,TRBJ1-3,CASSQLPSSLSTIYF,TGTGCCAGCAGCCAATTGCCGTCCTCCTTGAGCACCATATATTTT
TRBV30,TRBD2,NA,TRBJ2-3,CAWTRGVGNTQYF,TGTGCCTGGACCCGGGGGGTGGGGAATACGCAGTATTTT
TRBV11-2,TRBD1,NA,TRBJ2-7,CASSPRTGFVNYEQYF,TGTGCCAGCAGCCCACGGACAGGGTTTGTGAATTACGAGCAGTACTTC
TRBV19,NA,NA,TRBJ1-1,CASSPHTGRAEAFF,TGTGCCAGTAGTCCACATACAGGGCGAGCTGAAGCTTTCTTT
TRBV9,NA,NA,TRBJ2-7,CASSPGPTAYEQYF,TGTGCCAGCAGCCCGGGACCCACCGCCTACGAGCAGTACTTC
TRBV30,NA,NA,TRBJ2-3,CAWRGLSGRLMAQYF,TGTGCCTGGAGGGGTCTTTCCGGACGGTTGATGGCGCAGTATTTT
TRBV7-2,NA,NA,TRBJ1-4,CASSPRGTTNEKLFF,TGTGCCAGCAGTCCCCGGGGGACCACTAATGAAAAACTGTTTTTT
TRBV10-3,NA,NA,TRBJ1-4,CAISEGSTNEKLFF,TGTGCCATCAGTGAGGGATCCACTAATGAAAAACTGTTTTTT
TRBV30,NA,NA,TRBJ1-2,CAQEPGRVYGYTF,TGTGCCCAAGAGCCCGGGAGAGTGTATGGCTACACCTTC
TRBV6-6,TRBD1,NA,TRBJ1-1,CASKTVTTGAEAFF,TGTGCCAGCAAAACAGTTACGACAGGGGCAGAAGCTTTCTTT
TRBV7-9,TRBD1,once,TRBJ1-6,CASSLAPRTGGSPLHF,TGTGCCAGCAGCTTAGCGCCCAGGACAGGGGGTTCACCCCTCCACTTT
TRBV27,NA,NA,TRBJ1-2,CASSSAETNYGYTF,TGTGCCAGCAGTTCCGCGGAAACCAACTATGGCTACACCTTC
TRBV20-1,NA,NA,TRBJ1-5,CSAGNQPQHF,TGCAGTGCTGGTAATCAGCCCCAGCATTTT
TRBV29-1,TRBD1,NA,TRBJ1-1,CSGITGTGDTEAFF,TGCAGCGGTATCACCGGGACAGGGGACACTGAAGCTTTCTTT
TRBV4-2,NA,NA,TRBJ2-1,CASSQVNNEQFF,TGTGCCAGCAGCCAAGTCAACAATGAGCAGTTCTTC
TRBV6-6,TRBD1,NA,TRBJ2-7,CASSYGGQGEQYF,TGTGCCAGCAGTTACGGGGGACAGGGGGAGCAGTACTTC
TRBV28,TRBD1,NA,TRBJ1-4,CASSLIGGVEKLFF,TGTGCCAGCAGTTTAATAGGGGGCGTCGAAAAACTGTTTTTT
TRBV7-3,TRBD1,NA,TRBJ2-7,CASSLLQGPYEQYF,TGTGCCAGCAGCTTATTACAGGGGCCCTACGAGCAGTACTTC
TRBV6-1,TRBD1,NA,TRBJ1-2,CASSDRFPGQADYGYTF,TGTGCCAGCAGTGATAGATTCCCGGGACAGGCCGACTATGGCTACACCTTC
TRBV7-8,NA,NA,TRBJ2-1,CASSPNSDEQFF,TGTGCCAGCAGCCCGAATTCCGATGAGCAGTTCTTC
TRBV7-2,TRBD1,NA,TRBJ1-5,CASSLTGAAHQPQHF,TGTGCCAGCAGCCTAACAGGGGCCGCGCATCAGCCCCAGCATTTT
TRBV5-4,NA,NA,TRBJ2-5,CASSSGTGWETQYF,TGTGCCAGCAGCTCGGGTACGGGGTGGGAGACCCAGTACTTC
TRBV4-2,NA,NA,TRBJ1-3,CASSQENPTLSGNTIYF,TGTGCCAGCAGCCAAGAAAACCCGACACTCTCTGGAAACACCATATATTTT
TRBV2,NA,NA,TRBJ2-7,CASSEMAYYEQYF,TGTGCCAGCAGTGAAATGGCCTACTACGAGCAGTACTTC
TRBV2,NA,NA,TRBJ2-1,CASTSQGISGNEQFF,TGTGCCAGCACCTCTCAGGGAATTTCGGGTAATGAGCAGTTCTTC
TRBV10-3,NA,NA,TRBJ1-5,CAISEGQDSNQPQHF,TGTGCCATCAGTGAGGGACAAGATAGCAATCAGCCCCAGCATTTT
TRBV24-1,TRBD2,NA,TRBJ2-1,CATSIVAGATYNEQFF,TGTGCCACCAGTATCGTAGCGGGAGCGACCTACAATGAGCAGTTCTTC
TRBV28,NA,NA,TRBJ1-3,CASSFSGNTIYF,TGTGCCAGCAGTTTCTCTGGAAACACCATATATTTT
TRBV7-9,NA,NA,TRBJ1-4,CASSLSLGEKLFF,TGTGCCAGCAGCTTATCGCTGGGAGAAAAACTGTTTTTT
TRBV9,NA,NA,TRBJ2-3,CASSVDWGTDTQYF,TGTGCCAGCAGCGTAGACTGGGGCACAGATACGCAGTATTTT